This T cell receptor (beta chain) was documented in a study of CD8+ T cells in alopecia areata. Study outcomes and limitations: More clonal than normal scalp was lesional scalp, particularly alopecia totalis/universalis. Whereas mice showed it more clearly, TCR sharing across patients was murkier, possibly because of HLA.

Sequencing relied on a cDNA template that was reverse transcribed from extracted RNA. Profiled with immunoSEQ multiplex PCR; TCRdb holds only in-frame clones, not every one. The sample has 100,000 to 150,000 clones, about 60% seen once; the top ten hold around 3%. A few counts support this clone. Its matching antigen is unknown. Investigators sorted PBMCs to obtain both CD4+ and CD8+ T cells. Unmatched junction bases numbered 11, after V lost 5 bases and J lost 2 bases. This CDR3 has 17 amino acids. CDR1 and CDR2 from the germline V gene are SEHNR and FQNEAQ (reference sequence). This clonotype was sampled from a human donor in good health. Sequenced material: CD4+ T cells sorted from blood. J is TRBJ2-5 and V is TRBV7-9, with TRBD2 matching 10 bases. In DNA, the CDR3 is TGTGCCAGCAGCCCCACTAGCGGGGAAGGACCACAAGAGACCCAGTACTTC. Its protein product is CASSPTSGEGPQETQYF.